The rows below give T cell receptor beta chains drawn from one sample of a study of shared clonotypes between healthy human individuals. Clones were read by immunoSEQ multiplex PCR, and TCRdb kept only the in-frame ones, dropping some. The sample lists roughly 2.2 million clones, 85% to 95% occurring once. The sequenced material came from naive CD4+ T cells from PBMCs. The origin of the receptors is a man younger than 30 in good health. Some clones in this sample may be carry-over from other donors' samples. Each CDR3 is given with its conserved first and last residue. D genes are given only for firm matches. Rows give clone size only sometimes, using once, few, many, or a class for an expanded clone.

D	V	size	J	DNA	CDR3
NA	TRBV6-6	NA	TRBJ1-1	TGTGCCAGCAGTTATGAGTCCCTGAACACTGAAGCTTTCTTT	CASSYESLNTEAFF
TRBD2	TRBV6-6	NA	TRBJ2-5	TGTGCCAGCAGTCCCCGGACTAGCGGGACAGAGACCCAGTACTTC	CASSPRTSGTETQYF
NA	TRBV5-1	NA	TRBJ1-2	TGCGCCAGCTCGAGGGCGGAGCACGAGAATGGCTACACCTTC	CASSRAEHENGYTF
NA	TRBV29-1	NA	TRBJ1-1	TGCAGCGTCCGTGGAGGGACGAACATGAACACTGAAGCTTTCTTT	CSVRGGTNMNTEAFF
NA	TRBV2	NA	TRBJ2-5	TGTGCCAGCGCGTGGCGGCAAGAGACCCAGTACTTC	CASAWRQETQYF
NA	TRBV2	NA	TRBJ1-5	TGTGCCAGCAGTATGGGTCAGCCCCAGCATTTT	CASSMGQPQHF
TRBD2	TRBV7-2	NA	TRBJ2-1	TGTGCCAGCAGCTTAGCGGGAGGGCCCTACAATGAGCAGTTCTTC	CASSLAGGPYNEQFF
NA	TRBV18	few	TRBJ2-5	TGTGCCAGCTCACCGGGGGAAGAGACCCAGTACTTC	CASSPGEETQYF
NA	TRBV10-1	few	TRBJ1-1	TGCGCCAGCTCGGACAGTGAAGCTTTCTTT	CASSDSEAFF
NA	TRBV11-3	NA	TRBJ2-3	TGTGCCAGCAGCCCGGGGGAAGATACGCAGTATTTT	CASSPGEDTQYF
NA	TRBV5-6	NA	TRBJ2-3	TGTGCCAGCAGCCTGGGGGGAGTGGATACGCAGTATTTT	CASSLGGVDTQYF
NA	TRBV7-9	NA	TRBJ1-4	TGTGCCAGCAGCTTAGCGGGGGCTCCTAATGAAAAACTGTTTTTT	CASSLAGAPNEKLFF
NA	TRBV30	NA	TRBJ1-1	TGTGCCTGGAGTGTACAGTTCCTGGAAGCTTTCTTT	CAWSVQFLEAFF
TRBD1	TRBV29-1	few	TRBJ1-1	TGCAGCGTTGATGCAGGGGGGAGGGACGCTTTCTTT	CSVDAGGRDAFF
NA	TRBV5-8	once	TRBJ2-7	TGTGCCAGCAGCTTGAAGGGAAGCGAGCAGTACTTC	CASSLKGSEQYF
NA	TRBV7-9	once	TRBJ1-1	TGTGCCAGCAGCCGTACAGGGACCGCTGAAGCTTTCTTT	CASSRTGTAEAFF
TRBD1	TRBV7-8	NA	TRBJ1-2	TGTGCCAGCAGCCCGGGACAGGGTGACTATGGCTACACCTTC	CASSPGQGDYGYTF
NA	TRBV28	NA	TRBJ1-2	TGTGCCAGCAGTTTCCCCGGACAAGCCTTTGACGGCTACACCTTC	CASSFPGQAFDGYTF
NA	TRBV7-9	NA	TRBJ2-1	TGTGCCAGCAGAAGAACAGCGGAGAGCTCCTACAATGAGCAGTTCTTC	CASRRTAESSYNEQFF
NA	TRBV28	NA	TRBJ2-7	TGTGCCAGCCGGGAAGACAGGCGGCCCTACGAGCAGTACTTC	CASREDRRPYEQYF
NA	TRBV6-1	NA	TRBJ1-2	TGTGCCAGCAGTGAAGATGGATATGGCTACACCTTC	CASSEDGYGYTF
TRBD2	TRBV11-3	NA	TRBJ2-1	TGTGCCAGCAGCCAAAGACCGGGACTAGCGGGAGGAGGTCTTGAGCAGTTCTTC	CASSQRPGLAGGGLEQFF
NA	TRBV7-8	NA	TRBJ2-7	TGTGCCAGCAGCTTAAACTGGGACGCCTACTCCTACGAGCAGTACTTC	CASSLNWDAYSYEQYF
NA	TRBV28	NA	TRBJ2-7	TGTGCCAGCAGTTTAGTAAACCCCGGCGAGCAGTACTTC	CASSLVNPGEQYF
NA	TRBV7-2	NA	TRBJ2-7	TGTGCCAGCAGCTTATTTCGCGAGTACGAGCAGTACTTC	CASSLFREYEQYF
NA	TRBV28	NA	TRBJ1-3	TGTGCCAGCAGTTTACCCGGGTTCTCTGGAAACACCATATATTTT	CASSLPGFSGNTIYF
NA	TRBV6-1	NA	TRBJ1-4	TGTGCCAGCTCTACCCGCGGGACTAATGAAAAACTGTTTTTT	CASSTRGTNEKLFF
TRBD2	TRBV29-1	NA	TRBJ2-5	TGCAGCGTTGAAGCGACTAGCGGAGGAGAGACCCAGTACTTC	CSVEATSGGETQYF
TRBD1	TRBV5-6	NA	TRBJ2-1	TGTGCCAGCTCACAGGGGCCCACATACAATGAGCAGTTCTTC	CASSQGPTYNEQFF
NA	TRBV5-4	NA	TRBJ2-5	TGTGCCAGCAGCCTGGTAGCAGAAGAGACCCAGTACTTC	CASSLVAEETQYF
NA	TRBV15	few	TRBJ2-2	TGTGCCACCAGCAGAGATACTAATTGGGAGCTGTTTTTT	CATSRDTNWELFF
NA	TRBV7-2	NA	TRBJ1-1	TGTGCCAGCAGCTTAGGGAGGATTGAGAACACTGAAGCTTTCTTT	CASSLGRIENTEAFF
TRBD1	TRBV7-6	NA	TRBJ1-2	TGTGCCAGCAGCCCAGGACAGGGGTTAGCTAACTATGGCTACACCTTC	CASSPGQGLANYGYTF
NA	TRBV7-8	NA	TRBJ2-7	TGTGCCAGCAGCCTAAAAAGGACAGTGCCTACCTACGAGCAGTACTTC	CASSLKRTVPTYEQYF
TRBD1	TRBV7-6	NA	TRBJ2-7	TGTGCCAGCAGCCCGTCAGGGGGGACAGGCGAGCAGTACTTC	CASSPSGGTGEQYF
TRBD1	TRBV4-1	NA	TRBJ2-7	TGCGCCAGCAGCCGAGGGACAGGGGCCGACTACGAGCAGTACTTC	CASSRGTGADYEQYF
NA	TRBV5-1	NA	TRBJ2-5	TGCGCCAGCAGCGGAGGGACAGCCAACCAAGAGACCCAGTACTTC	CASSGGTANQETQYF
NA	TRBV18	NA	TRBJ2-7	TGTGCCAGCTCACCAACCAACGGTTACGAGCAGTACTTC	CASSPTNGYEQYF
NA	TRBV4-3	NA	TRBJ2-7	TGCGCCAGCAGCCTAGGACTTAGGAGCTCCTACGAGCAGTACTTC	CASSLGLRSSYEQYF
NA	TRBV7-3	NA	TRBJ1-2	TGTGCCAGCAACAAAAGGCCTCTCAACTCCTATGGCTACACCTTC	CASNKRPLNSYGYTF
NA	TRBV21-1	once	TRBJ2-7	TGTGCCAGCAGCAAGTCGGATAACAGGGGACACTACGAGCAGTACTTC	CASSKSDNRGHYEQYF
NA	TRBV18	NA	TRBJ2-1	TGTGCCAGCTCACCAGGGGTAGTAAAGGGTAATGAGCAGTTCTTC	CASSPGVVKGNEQFF
NA	TRBV11-2	NA	TRBJ2-7	TGTGCCAGCAGCTTAATCTGGTCTGGCGGAAGCTCCTACGAGCAGTACTTC	CASSLIWSGGSSYEQYF
NA	TRBV18	NA	TRBJ2-5	TGTGCCAGCTCAGACAGTCAAGAGACCCAGTACTTC	CASSDSQETQYF
TRBD2	TRBV5-1	NA	TRBJ2-1	TGCGCCAGCAGCTTGGTACTAGCGGGAGGGATTGAGCAGTTCTTC	CASSLVLAGGIEQFF
NA	TRBV28	NA	TRBJ2-5	TGTGCCAGCACCCGAATCGGGACTTGGGAGACCCAGTACTTC	CASTRIGTWETQYF
NA	TRBV9	NA	TRBJ1-2	TGTGCCAGCAGCGTAGAGTGGGGGGACGCGGGATTCGTGTTGCGTGGCTACACCTTC	CASSVEWGDAGFVLRGYTF
NA	TRBV29-1	NA	TRBJ2-5	TGCAGCGCCGGGGGCCTCCAAGAGACCCAGTACTTC	CSAGGLQETQYF